This TCR beta chain was sequenced in a study of blood T cells in healthy people across ages. Concerning this clonotype itself: Its target is not known.

The authors ran a second PCR of about 6 to 11 cycles using a sample-barcoded 5' primer and a J-beta primer mix. TCRdb re-called the 5' RACE reads through MiXCR, storing one row per CDR3 protein. This sample yields nearly 800,000 distinct CDR3 sequences, of which about 56% are seen a single time; approximately 24% belongs to the top ten. Study-wide results and limits: Both naive CD4+ cell counts and diversity were greater in long-lived donors than in aged donors.

The CDR3 has 12 amino acids. Per the germline V gene, CDR1 is MNHNS and CDR2 is SASEGT. V shed 6 bases and J shed 2 bases, with 8 bases lying between them. This sequence originates from a man aged 40-49 years in good health. The rearrangement links TRBV6-1 to TRBJ2-7; D is ambiguous. Sequencing was done on a sample of blood. The DNA for the CDR3 is TGTGCCAGCAGCATGATGACCTACGAGCAGTACTTC. The encoded protein is CASSMMTYEQYF.